The entry below describes one T cell receptor beta chain. The antigen remains unidentified. From germline, CDR1 is MNHEY and CDR2 SVGEGT. The CDR3 spans 11 residues. Trimming took off 6 bases at V and 7 bases at J, with 6 bases between the two ends. PCR was performed a second time for about 6 to 12 cycles using a sample-barcoded 5' primer and a J-beta primer mix. TCRdb independently ran MiXCR on the 5' RACE reads; one entry per CDR3 protein. This sample has 600,000 to 1,000,000 distinct CDR3 sequences, with roughly 60% found just once. This entry comes from a study of blood T cells in healthy people across ages. Study observations and caveats: Long-lived and aged donors differed, with more naive CD4+ cells and higher diversity in the long-lived.

This sequence was found in a man aged 30 to 39 in good health. The sample comprised blood. The chain uses TRBV6-2 or TRBV6-3 and TRBJ2-2; D uncertain. The CDR3 protein is CASRGSGELFF. The DNA for the CDR3 is TGTGCCAGCAGAGGTAGCGGGGAGCTGTTTTTT.